Below, 10 T cell receptor beta chains from the same sample are listed, as sequenced in a study of T cell responses to AZD1222 COVID-19 vaccine. Clones were sequenced by immunoSEQ multiplex PCR, and TCRdb holds only the in-frame ones, with some missing. The sample lists 120,000 or so clones; roughly 92% were seen once. The specimen was peripheral blood, collected 28 days after the second AZD1222 dose. These TCRs come from an adult who received the AZD1222 COVID-19 vaccine.

The chain employs TRBV11-3 and TRBJ2-2; 10 bases match TRBD2. The length of the CDR3 is 18 residues. V shed 2 bases and J 4 bases; nucleotides not matched to a gene: 10. Per germline, CDR1 SGHNT and CDR2 YENEEA. CDR3 region: CASSLLRTSGAGTGELFF. The CDR3 bases are TGTGCCAGCAGCTTACTTCGAACTAGCGGGGCGGGCACCGGGGAGCTGTTTTTT.

The chain uses TRBV4-3 and TRBJ2-2; 10 nucleotides match TRBD1. CDR1 is LGHNA, CDR2 YSLEER, per germline. The CDR3 sequence is 15 residues long. V trimming: 4 bases; J trimming: 2 bases; junction bases outside the gene matches: 1. As DNA, the CDR3 is TGCGCCAGCAGCCGGGACAGGGGCAACACCGGGGAGCTGTTTTTT. As protein: CASSRDRGNTGELFF.

The gene calls are TRBV4-2 and TRBJ2-7, with TRBD1 matching over 9 bases. CDR1 and CDR2 (germline): LGHNA, YNFKEQ. There are 13 residues in the CDR3. V lost 7 bases to trimming and J lost 3 bases; unmatched junction nucleotides: 4. The chain's CDR3 is CASNQGQGYEQYF. The DNA for the CDR3 is TGTGCCAGCAACCAGGGACAGGGCTACGAGCAGTACTTC.

This clone was counted a single time. The chain recombines TRBV12-5 with TRBJ2-1; D tentatively fits TRBD1 or TRBD2 (5 bases each). V gave up 5 bases and J gave up 5 bases, with 13 bases separating them. CDR1 is LGHNT and CDR2 is FRNRAP in the germline V gene. The CDR3 covers 14 residues. The CDR3 sequence is CASGSPGRDNEQFF. CDR3 sequence (DNA): TGTGCTAGTGGTAGCCCAGGGAGAGACAATGAGCAGTTCTTC.

V and J are TRBV27 and TRBJ2-4; D ambiguous. V lost 3 bases and J 0 bases, leaving 6 bases between the germline ends. The germline CDR1 and CDR2 sequences are MNHEY and SMNVEV (reference sequence). CDR3 length equals 14 residues. CDR3 sequence (DNA): TGTGCCAGCAGTTTGGCTCTAGCCAAAAACATTCAGTACTTC. Its protein product is CASSLALAKNIQYF.

V is TRBV19 and J is TRBJ2-5, with 10 bases that match TRBD1. J lost 5 bases, V lost 3 bases, and 12 bases had no gene match. The CDR3 loop spans 17 amino acids. Germline CDR1 reads LNHDA; CDR2 reads SQIVND (reference sequence). This CDR3 is CASSILGDRGVKETQYF. The DNA of the CDR3 is TGTGCCAGTAGTATCCTGGGGGACAGGGGAGTTAAGGAGACCCAGTACTTC.

The V call is TRBV3-1 (or the pseudogene TRBV3-2), the J call TRBJ1-6; D is undetermined. With 0 bases removed from V and 2 bases from J, the gap between germline ends came to 11 bases. Germline V gene data show CDR1 as LGHDT and CDR2 as YNNKEL (reference sequence). This CDR3 comprises 17 residues. The CDR3 sequence: CASSQDRAETYNSPLHF. DNA for the CDR3: TGTGCCAGCAGCCAAGATCGGGCGGAGACCTATAATTCACCCCTCCACTTT.

V usage is TRBV6-5 and J usage is TRBJ2-7, with D maybe TRBD1 (6 bases). There are 16 residues in the CDR3. V was trimmed by 0 bases and J by 4 bases, leaving 16 bases between them. CDR1 is MNHEY, CDR2 SVGAGI, per germline. The CDR3 is CASSYSGNRVWYEQYF. The CDR3, as DNA: TGTGCCAGCAGTTACTCCGGGAACAGGGTATGGTACGAGCAGTACTTC.

The chain recombines TRBV24-1 with TRBJ1-2, with D possibly TRBD1 on 5 matching bases. This CDR3 region has 15 residues. The V end was cut by 4 bases, the J end by 8 bases, with 19 bases between. Germline V gene sequence: CDR1 KGHDR, CDR2 SFDVKD. The CDR3 region is CATSDPDSPLRGYTF. The CDR3 nucleotides read TGTGCCACCAGTGACCCTGACAGTCCGCTTCGGGGCTACACCTTC.

The CDR3 loop reads CARTRGPQHF. The DNA for the CDR3 is TGTGCCAGGACCAGGGGGCCCCAGCATTTT. The J gene is TRBJ1-5, the V gene TRBV5-6; perhaps TRBD1 as D (6 bases). Germline CDR1 SGHDT, CDR2 YYEEEE. V was pared by 8 bases and J by 9 bases, with 9 bases between. This CDR3 has 10 amino acids.